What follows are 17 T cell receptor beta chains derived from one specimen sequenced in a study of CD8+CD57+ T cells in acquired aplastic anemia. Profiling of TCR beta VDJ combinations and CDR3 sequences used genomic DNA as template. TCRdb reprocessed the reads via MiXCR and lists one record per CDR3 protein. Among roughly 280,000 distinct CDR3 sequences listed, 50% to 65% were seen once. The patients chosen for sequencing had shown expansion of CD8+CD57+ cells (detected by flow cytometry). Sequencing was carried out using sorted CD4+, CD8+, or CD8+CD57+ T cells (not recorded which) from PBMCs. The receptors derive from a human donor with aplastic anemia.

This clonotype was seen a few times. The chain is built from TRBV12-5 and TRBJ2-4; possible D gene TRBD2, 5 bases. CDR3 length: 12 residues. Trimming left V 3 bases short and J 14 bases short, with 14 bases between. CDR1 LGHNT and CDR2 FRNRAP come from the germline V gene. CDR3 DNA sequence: TGTGCTAGTGGTTTAGGGAGAGGGTTTAAGTACTTC. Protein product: CASGLGRGFKYF.

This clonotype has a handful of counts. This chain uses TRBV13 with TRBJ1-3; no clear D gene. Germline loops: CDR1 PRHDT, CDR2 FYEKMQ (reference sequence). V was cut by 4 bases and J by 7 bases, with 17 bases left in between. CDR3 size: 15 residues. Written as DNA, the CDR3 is TGTGCCAGCAGCTCGGGGATTCGTTATAGTAACACCATATATTTT. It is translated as CASSSGIRYSNTIYF.

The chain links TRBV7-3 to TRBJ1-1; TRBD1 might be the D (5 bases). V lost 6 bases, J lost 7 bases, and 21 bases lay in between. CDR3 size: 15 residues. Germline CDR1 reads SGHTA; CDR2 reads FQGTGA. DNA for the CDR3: TGTGCCAGCAGGCACCGGGGCGCACGGGTGGATGAAGCTTTCTTT. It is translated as CASRHRGARVDEAFF.

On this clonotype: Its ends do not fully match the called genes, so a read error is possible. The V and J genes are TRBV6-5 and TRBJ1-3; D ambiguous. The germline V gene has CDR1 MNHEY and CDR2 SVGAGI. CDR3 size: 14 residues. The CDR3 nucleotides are TGTGCCAGCAGTCCCGGAGGATCTGGAAACGCCATATATTTT. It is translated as CASSPGGSGNAIYF.

CDR3 nucleotide sequence: TGTGCCAGCAGCCAATTTAGCGGGGGACGCTACGAGCAGTACTTC. Translating it yields CASSQFSGGRYEQYF. The V gene is TRBV14, the J gene TRBJ2-7; 9 bases are shared with TRBD2. The CDR3 runs 15 residues. Trimming removed 2 bases from V and 3 bases from J; junction bases left unmatched: 5. Germline CDR1 and CDR2: SGHDN and FVKESK.

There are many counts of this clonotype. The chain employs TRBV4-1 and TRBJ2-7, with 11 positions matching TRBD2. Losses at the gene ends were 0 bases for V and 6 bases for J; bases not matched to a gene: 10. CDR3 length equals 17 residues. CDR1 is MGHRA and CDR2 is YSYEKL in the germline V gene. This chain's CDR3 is CASSQEASGGPGREQYF. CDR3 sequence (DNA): TGCGCCAGCAGCCAAGAGGCTAGCGGGGGGCCGGGGCGCGAGCAGTACTTC.

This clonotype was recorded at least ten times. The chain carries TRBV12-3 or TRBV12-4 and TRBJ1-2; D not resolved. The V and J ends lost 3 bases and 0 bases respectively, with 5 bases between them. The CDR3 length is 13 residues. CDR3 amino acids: CASSLVSNYGYTF. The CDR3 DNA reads TGTGCCAGCAGTTTGGTTTCTAACTATGGCTACACCTTC.

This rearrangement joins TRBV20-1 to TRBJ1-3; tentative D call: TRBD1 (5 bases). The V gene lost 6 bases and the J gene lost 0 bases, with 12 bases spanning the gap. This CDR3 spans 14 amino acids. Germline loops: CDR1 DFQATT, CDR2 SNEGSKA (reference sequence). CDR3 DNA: TGCAGTGCCGGGGACGGCGGCTCTGGAAACACCATATATTTT. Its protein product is CSAGDGGSGNTIYF.

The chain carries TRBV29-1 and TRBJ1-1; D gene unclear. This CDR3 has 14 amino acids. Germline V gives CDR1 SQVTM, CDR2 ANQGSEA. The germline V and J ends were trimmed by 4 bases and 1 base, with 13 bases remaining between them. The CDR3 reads CSVGSGGPNTEAFF. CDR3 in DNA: TGCAGCGTTGGGTCCGGCGGGCCGAACACTGAAGCTTTCTTT.

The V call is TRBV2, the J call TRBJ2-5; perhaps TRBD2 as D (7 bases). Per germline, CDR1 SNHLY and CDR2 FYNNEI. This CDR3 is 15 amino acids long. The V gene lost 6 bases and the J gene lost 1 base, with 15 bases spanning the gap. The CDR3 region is CASSQVGGAQETQYF. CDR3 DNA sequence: TGTGCCAGCAGCCAGGTTGGGGGGGCCCAAGAGACCCAGTACTTC.

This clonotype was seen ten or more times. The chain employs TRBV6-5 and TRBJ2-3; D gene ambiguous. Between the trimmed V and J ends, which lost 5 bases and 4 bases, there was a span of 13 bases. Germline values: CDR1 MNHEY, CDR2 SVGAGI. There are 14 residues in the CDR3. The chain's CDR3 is CASSVRLSADTQYF. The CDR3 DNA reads TGTGCCAGCAGTGTTAGACTTTCTGCAGATACGCAGTATTTT.

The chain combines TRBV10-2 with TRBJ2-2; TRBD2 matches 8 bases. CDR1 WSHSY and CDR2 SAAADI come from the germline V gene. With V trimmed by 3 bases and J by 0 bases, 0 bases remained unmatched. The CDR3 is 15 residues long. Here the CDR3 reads CASSELAANTGELFF. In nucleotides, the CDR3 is TGCGCCAGCAGTGAACTAGCGGCGAACACCGGGGAGCTGTTTTTT.

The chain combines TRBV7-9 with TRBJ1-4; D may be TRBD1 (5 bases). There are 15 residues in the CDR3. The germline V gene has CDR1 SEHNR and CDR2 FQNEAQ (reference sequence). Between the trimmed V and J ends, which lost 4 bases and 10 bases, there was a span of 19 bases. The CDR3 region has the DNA TGTGCCAGCAGCTCGTATCATGGGACCGGCGGAAAACTGTTTTTT. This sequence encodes CASSSYHGTGGKLFF.

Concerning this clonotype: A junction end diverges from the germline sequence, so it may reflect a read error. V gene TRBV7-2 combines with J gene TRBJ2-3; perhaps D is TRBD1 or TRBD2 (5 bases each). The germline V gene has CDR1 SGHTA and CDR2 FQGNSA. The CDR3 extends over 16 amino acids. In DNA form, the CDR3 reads TGTGACAGCAGCTTAATGGGGCTAGCCGGCACAGATACGCAGTATTTT. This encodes CDSSLMGLAGTDTQYF.

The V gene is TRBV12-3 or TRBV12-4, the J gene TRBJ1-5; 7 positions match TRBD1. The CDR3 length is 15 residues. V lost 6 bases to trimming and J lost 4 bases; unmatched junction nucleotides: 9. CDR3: CASSSGGEANQPQHF. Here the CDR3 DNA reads TGTGCCAGCAGCTCAGGGGGGGAGGCAAATCAGCCCCAGCATTTT.

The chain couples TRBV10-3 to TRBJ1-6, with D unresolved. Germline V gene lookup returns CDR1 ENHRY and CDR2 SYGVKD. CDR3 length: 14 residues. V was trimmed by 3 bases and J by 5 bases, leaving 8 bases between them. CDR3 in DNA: TGTGCCATCAGTGATGGTCAAGATAATTCACCCCTCCACTTT. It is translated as CAISDGQDNSPLHF.

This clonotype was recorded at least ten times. The CDR3 DNA sequence: TGCGCCAGCAGCCAGGGACACTTGGGCACCTACGAGCAGTACTTC. It specifies CASSQGHLGTYEQYF. This chain joins TRBV5-1 and TRBJ2-7, with D possibly TRBD1 on 6 matching bases. This CDR3 contains 15 residues. Germline values: CDR1 SGHRS, CDR2 YFSETQ. V lost 4 bases, J lost 2 bases, and 16 bases lay in between.